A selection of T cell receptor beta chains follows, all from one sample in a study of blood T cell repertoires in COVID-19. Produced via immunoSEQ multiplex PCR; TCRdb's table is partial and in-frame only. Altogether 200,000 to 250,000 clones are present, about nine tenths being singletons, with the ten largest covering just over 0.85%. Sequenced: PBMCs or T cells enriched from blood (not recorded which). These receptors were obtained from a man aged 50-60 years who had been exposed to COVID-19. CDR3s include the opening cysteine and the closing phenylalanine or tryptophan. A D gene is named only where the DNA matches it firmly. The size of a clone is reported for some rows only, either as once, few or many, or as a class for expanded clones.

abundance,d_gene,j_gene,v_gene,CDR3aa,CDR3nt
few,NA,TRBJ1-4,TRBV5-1,CASSLQGPNEKLFF,TGCGCCAGCAGCTTACAGGGACCTAATGAAAAACTGTTTTTT
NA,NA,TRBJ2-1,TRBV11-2,CASSLDWTPTANEQFF,TGTGCCAGCAGCTTAGATTGGACACCTACGGCCAATGAGCAGTTCTTC
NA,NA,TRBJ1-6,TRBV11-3,CASSLYAVKDSYSPLHF,TGTGCCAGCAGCTTATATGCGGTTAAGGACAGCTATTCACCCCTCCACTTT
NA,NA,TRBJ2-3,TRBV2,CASLFYGQTTDTQYF,TGTGCCAGCCTCTTTTACGGACAGACAACAGATACGCAGTATTTT
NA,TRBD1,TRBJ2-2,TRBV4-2,CASSQDFLPGGSTGELFF,TGTGCCAGCAGCCAAGATTTTTTGCCAGGGGGCTCCACCGGGGAGCTGTTTTTT
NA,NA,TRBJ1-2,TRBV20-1,CVASGLYGYTF,TGCGTAGCGTCCGGGTTATATGGCTACACCTTC
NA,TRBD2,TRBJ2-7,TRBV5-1,CASSPTSGGAGEQYF,TGCGCCAGCAGCCCGACTAGCGGGGGGGCCGGCGAGCAGTACTTC
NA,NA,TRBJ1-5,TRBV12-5,CASGLVIRDFSSNQPQHF,TGTGCTAGTGGTTTGGTAATCCGGGACTTCTCTAGCAATCAGCCCCAGCATTTT
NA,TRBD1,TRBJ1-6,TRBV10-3,CAITSDRVSSPLHF,TGTGCCATCACCTCGGACAGGGTGAGTTCACCCCTCCACTTT
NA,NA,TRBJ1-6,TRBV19,CASNEGAISPLHF,TGTGCCAGTAATGAAGGGGCTATCTCACCCCTCCACTTT
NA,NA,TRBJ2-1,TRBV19,CASTDNRQNWEQFF,TGTGCCAGTACCGACAATAGACAGAACTGGGAGCAGTTCTTC
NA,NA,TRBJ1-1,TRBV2,CASSVMEGWDTEAFF,TGTGCCAGCAGTGTCATGGAGGGATGGGACACTGAAGCTTTCTTT
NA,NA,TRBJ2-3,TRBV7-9,CASSLAGPQYF,TGTGCCAGCAGCTTAGCGGGCCCGCAGTATTTT
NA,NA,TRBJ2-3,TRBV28,CASSSQEYTQYF,TGTGCCAGCAGTTCACAGGAATATACGCAGTATTTT
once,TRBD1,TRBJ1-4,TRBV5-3,CARSSTLAGQGFEKLFF,TGTGCCAGAAGCTCCACCCTGGCGGGACAGGGGTTTGAAAAACTGTTTTTT
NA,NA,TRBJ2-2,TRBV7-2,CASSLSGLGAANTGELFF,TGTGCCAGCAGCTTATCGGGATTGGGGGCCGCCAACACCGGGGAGCTGTTTTTT
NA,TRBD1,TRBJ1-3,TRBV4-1,CASSAYRGNRNTIYF,TGCGCCAGCAGCGCTTACAGGGGGAACCGAAACACCATATATTTT
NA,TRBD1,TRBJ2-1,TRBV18,CASSPGTGSDTEQFF,TGTGCCAGCTCACCAGGGACAGGGAGTGACACTGAGCAGTTCTTC
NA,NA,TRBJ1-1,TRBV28,CASSRLSWNTEAFF,TGTGCCAGCAGTCGACTTTCCTGGAACACTGAAGCTTTCTTT
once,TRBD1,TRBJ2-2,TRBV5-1,CASSKPGQGPNTGELFF,TGCGCCAGCAGCAAACCGGGACAGGGACCGAACACCGGGGAGCTGTTTTTT
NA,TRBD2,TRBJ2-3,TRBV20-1,CSASVAGALDTQYF,TGCAGTGCTAGTGTAGCGGGGGCTCTGGATACGCAGTATTTT
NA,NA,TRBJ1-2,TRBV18,CASSQSRDGYTF,TGTGCCAGCTCCCAATCTCGAGATGGCTACACCTTC
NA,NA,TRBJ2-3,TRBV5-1,CASSLGAGWDTQYF,TGCGCCAGCAGCTTGGGGGCAGGGTGGGATACGCAGTATTTT
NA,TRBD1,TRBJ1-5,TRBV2,CASGQGANQPQHF,TGTGCCAGTGGACAGGGGGCAAATCAGCCCCAGCATTTT
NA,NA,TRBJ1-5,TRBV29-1,CSVQSGSGRDQPQHF,TGCAGCGTTCAATCGGGCAGCGGCCGGGATCAGCCCCAGCATTTT
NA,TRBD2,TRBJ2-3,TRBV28,CASGLRASGADTQYF,TGTGCCAGCGGTCTTCGGGCTAGCGGGGCAGATACGCAGTATTTT
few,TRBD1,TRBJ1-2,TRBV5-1,CASSADRGYGYTF,TGCGCCAGCAGCGCGGACAGGGGGTATGGCTACACCTTC
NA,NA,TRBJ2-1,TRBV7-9,CASSLFSPTPGFF,TGTGCCAGCAGCTTATTTTCCCCGACCCCGGGGTTCTTC
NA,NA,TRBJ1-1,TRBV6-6,CASEVMNTEAFF,TGTGCCAGCGAGGTTATGAACACTGAAGCTTTCTTT
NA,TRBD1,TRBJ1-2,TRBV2,CASRDRGLYGYTF,TGTGCCAGCAGGGACAGGGGTCTCTATGGCTACACCTTC
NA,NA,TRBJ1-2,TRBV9,CASSVSRGTYGYTF,TGTGCCAGCAGCGTGAGCAGGGGAACCTATGGCTACACCTTC
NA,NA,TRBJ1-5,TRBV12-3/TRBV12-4,CASQGRGNQPQHF,TGTGCCAGCCAAGGGAGGGGCAATCAGCCCCAGCATTTT
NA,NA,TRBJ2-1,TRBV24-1,CATSDLTREQFF,TGTGCCACCAGTGATCTAACGCGTGAGCAGTTCTTC
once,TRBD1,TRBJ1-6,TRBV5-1,CASTTGGGSPLHF,TGCGCCAGCACTACAGGGGGCGGTTCACCCCTCCACTTT
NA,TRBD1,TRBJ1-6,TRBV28,CASSLWATGGSPLHF,TGTGCCAGCAGTTTATGGGCAACAGGGGGATCACCCCTCCACTTT
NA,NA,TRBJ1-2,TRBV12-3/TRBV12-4,CASSLGRGYTF,TGTGCCAGCAGTTTGGGCAGGGGCTACACCTTC
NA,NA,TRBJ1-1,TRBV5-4,CASSPAGGNTEAFF,TGTGCCAGCAGCCCGGCGGGGGGGAACACTGAAGCTTTCTTT
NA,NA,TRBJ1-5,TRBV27,CASSSSGDNQPQHF,TGTGCCAGCAGTTCCTCCGGGGACAATCAGCCCCAGCATTTT
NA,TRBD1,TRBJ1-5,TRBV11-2,CASSPSGGDRESNQPQHF,TGTGCCAGCAGCCCCAGTGGAGGAGACAGGGAATCAAATCAGCCCCAGCATTTT
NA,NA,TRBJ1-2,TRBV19,CASSFRADYGYTF,TGTGCCAGTAGTTTCAGGGCTGACTATGGCTACACCTTC
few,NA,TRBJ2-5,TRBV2,CASSYRVAETQYF,TGTGCCAGCAGCTACAGGGTGGCCGAGACCCAGTACTTC
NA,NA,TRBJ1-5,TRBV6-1,CASSEGTYTVQPQHF,TGTGCCAGCAGTGAAGGGACATACACGGTTCAGCCCCAGCATTTT
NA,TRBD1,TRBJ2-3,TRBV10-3,CAIMGQSTDTQYF,TGTGCCATCATGGGACAGAGCACAGATACGCAGTATTTT
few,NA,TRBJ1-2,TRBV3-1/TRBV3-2,CASSQVTEGRGYTF,TGTGCCAGCAGCCAAGTCACAGAGGGTAGAGGCTACACCTTC
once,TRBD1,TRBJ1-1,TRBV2,CASRRAGRTGAPEAFF,TGTGCCAGCAGGAGGGCTGGGAGGACAGGGGCCCCTGAAGCTTTCTTT